This passage covers 23 T cell receptor beta chains from one sample sequenced in a study of response to subunit inactivated influenza vaccine. TCRdb recomputed calls from the RT-PCR reads with MiXCR, one row per CDR3 protein. The sample yields about 240,000 distinct CDR3 sequences, roughly an eighth seen once. Material: non-naive T cells sorted from PBMCs, obtained 14 to 15 days before vaccination. Source of these receptors: a man between 45 and 60 years old who received an inactivated influenza vaccine.

CDR3 in DNA: TGTGCCATCAGTGAGTTCATGGGGGAAGGGCAGTTCTTC. It encodes CAISEFMGEGQFF. The rearrangement uses TRBV10-3 and TRBJ2-1; D may be TRBD1 or TRBD2 (5 bases each). Trimming removed 1 base from V and 12 bases from J, with 13 bases in between. The length of the CDR3 is 13 residues. Per germline, CDR1 ENHRY and CDR2 SYGVKD.

The chain carries TRBV28 and TRBJ1-2, with D perhaps TRBD1 (6 bases). Trimming took off 1 base at V and 3 bases at J, with 6 bases between the two ends. Germline CDR1 is MDHEN and CDR2 is SYDVKM. This CDR3 contains 13 residues. The CDR3 region is CASSLSGDYGYTF. Written as DNA, the CDR3 is TGTGCCAGCAGTTTATCAGGGGACTATGGCTACACCTTC.

This clonotype was observed a few times. Its ends do not fully match the called genes, so a read error is possible. The chain couples TRBV5-6 to TRBJ2-1; TRBD2 matches 7 bases. Germline V gives CDR1 SGHDT, CDR2 YYEEEE. The CDR3 totals 12 residues. The CDR3 DNA reads as TGTGCCAGCAGCTTCCGGGACTATGGGCAGATCTTC. As protein: CASSFRDYGQIF.

This clonotype was observed at least ten times. The J gene is TRBJ2-7, the V gene TRBV18, with D unresolved. This CDR3 comprises 12 residues. Germline CDR1 is KGHSH and CDR2 is LQKENI. V was trimmed by 3 bases and J by 6 bases, leaving 9 bases between them. CDR3: CASSPVLGEQYF. As DNA, the CDR3 is TGTGCCAGCTCACCCGTCCTAGGCGAGCAGTACTTC.

This clonotype was seen more than once but under ten times. V and J are TRBV20-1 and TRBJ1-1; D unclear. This CDR3 is built from 14 residues. V shed 0 bases and J shed 5 bases, with 13 bases lying between them. CDR1 is DFQATT, CDR2 SNEGSKA, per germline (reference sequence). In nucleotides, the CDR3 is TGCAGTGCTAGAGATGTCGAGGGAGGAACTGAAGCTTTCTTT. This codes for CSARDVEGGTEAFF.

This clonotype was seen a few times. The chain uses TRBV12-3 or TRBV12-4 and TRBJ2-5, with no clear D. There are 11 residues in the CDR3. The V end lost 6 bases, the J end lost 5 bases, and 7 bases lay between the germline ends. The CDR3 loop is CASRFGETQYF. The CDR3 coding sequence is TGTGCCAGCAGGTTCGGGGAGACCCAGTACTTC.

This clonotype has just a few counts. V usage is TRBV11-2 and J usage is TRBJ1-2; D uncertain. In germline, CDR1 is SGHAT, CDR2 FQNNGV. Trimming took off 5 bases at V and 1 base at J, with 11 bases between the two ends. The CDR3 length is 14 residues. The CDR3 DNA follows: TGTGCCAGCAGCCGTGACGAGTATAACTATGGCTACACCTTC. It is translated as CASSRDEYNYGYTF.

There are many counts of this clonotype. The chain carries TRBV5-1 and TRBJ2-3; perhaps TRBD2 as D (5 bases). There are 17 residues in the CDR3. The V end lost 0 bases, the J end lost 0 bases, and 14 bases lay between the germline ends. CDR1 is SGHRS, CDR2 YFSETQ, per germline. In DNA, the CDR3 is TGCGCCAGCAGCTTGGCGAGCGGCGGCCCTAGCACAGATACGCAGTATTTT. The encoded protein is CASSLASGGPSTDTQYF.

This clonotype occurred many times. The chain couples TRBV29-1 to TRBJ2-3; TRBD1 might be the D (5 bases). Germline CDR1 is SQVTM and CDR2 is ANQGSEA. The CDR3 sequence is 16 residues long. The CDR3 region is CRPGCARAYSTDTQYF. Written as DNA, the CDR3 is TGCAGACCGGGCTGTGCCAGGGCTTATAGCACAGATACGCAGTATTTT.

This sequence joins TRBV10-2 and TRBJ1-1, with 8 bases lining up with TRBD1. The V and J ends lost 2 bases and 5 bases, in that order; junction bases with no gene match: 13. Germline CDR1 reads WSHSY; CDR2 reads SAAADI. This CDR3 contains 17 residues. CDR3: CASSEPRDGRGHTEAFF. CDR3 nucleotides: TGCGCCAGCAGTGAGCCCCGGGATGGCAGGGGGCATACTGAAGCTTTCTTT.

The chain employs TRBV2 and TRBJ2-7; 10 nucleotides agree with TRBD2. Trimming took 2 bases from V and 7 from J; bases not matched to a gene: 5. In germline, CDR1 is SNHLY, CDR2 FYNNEI. The CDR3 length is 14 residues. The CDR3 spells CASSELAGAEEQYF. Written as DNA, the CDR3 is TGTGCCAGCAGTGAACTAGCGGGGGCTGAGGAGCAGTACTTC. Together with reference TRBV2 and TRBJ2-7, the CDR3 gives the full variable domain: EPEVTQTPSHQVTQMGQEVILRCVPISNHLYFYWYRQILGQKVEFLVSFYNNEISEKSEIFDDQFSVERPDGSNFTLKIRSTKLEDSAMYFCASSELAGAEEQYFGPGTRLTVT.

Concerning this clonotype itself: Just one base apart from a much larger clone, this may be a read error. The chain employs TRBV20-1 and TRBJ1-6; 7 bases are shared with TRBD1. The CDR3 is 11 residues long. Germline loops: CDR1 DFQATT, CDR2 SNEGSKA (reference sequence). The CDR3 loop reads CSARWDSKHPF. The CDR3 nucleotides read TGCAGTGCTCGCTGGGACAGTAAACACCCCTTT.

This clonotype was detected ten times or more. This rearrangement joins TRBV10-3 to TRBJ2-1; D not resolved. The CDR3 is 15 residues long. Germline CDR1 and CDR2: ENHRY and SYGVKD. Trimming took 6 bases from V and 0 from J, leaving 12 bases between them. CDR3 residues: CAIRKGPSSYNEQFF. The CDR3 DNA reads as TGTGCCATCAGAAAGGGCCCGAGCTCCTACAATGAGCAGTTCTTC.

The chain combines TRBV9 with TRBJ2-5; no clear D. Trimming shortened V by 1 base and J by 1 base, and 8 bases separated the two germline ends. The CDR3 has 14 residues. Germline CDR1 reads SGDLS; CDR2 reads YYNGEE. As DNA, the CDR3 is TGTGCCAGCAGCGTATTTCCCCTCCAAGAGACCCAGTACTTC. This sequence encodes CASSVFPLQETQYF.

This clonotype was counted at least ten times. The chain carries TRBV20-1 and TRBJ2-2, with 7 bases fitting TRBD2. The CDR3 contains 16 residues. Germline lookup yields CDR1 DFQATT and CDR2 SNEGSKA (reference sequence). V shed 5 bases and J 6 bases; nucleotides not matched to a gene: 15. The chain's CDR3 is CSALLFGGRDSGELFF. As DNA, the CDR3 is TGCAGTGCTCTTCTTTTTGGCGGGAGAGATTCCGGGGAGCTGTTTTTT.

The sample holds many counts of this clonotype. The chain has TRBV5-1 and TRBJ2-7, with D hard to call. Germline values: CDR1 SGHRS, CDR2 YFSETQ. The CDR3 sequence is 13 residues long. Trimming stripped 1 base from V and 6 bases from J, with 11 bases between. In DNA, the CDR3 is TGCGCCAGCAGCTTGCAGAGCGCGAGCGAGCAGTACTTC. Its translation: CASSLQSASEQYF.

The CDR3 nucleotides read TGCAGCGTCGAGGAATATTACAATCAGCCCCAGCATTTT. Encoded protein: CSVEEYYNQPQHF. The rearrangement joins TRBV29-1 to TRBJ1-5; D is unclear. Germline-derived CDR1 and CDR2 are SQVTM and ANQGSEA. This CDR3 contains 13 residues. Trimming removed 6 bases at V and 3 bases at J, with 12 bases between.

This clonotype was counted many times. The V and J genes are TRBV12-3 or TRBV12-4 and TRBJ2-3; D perhaps matches TRBD1 (6 bases). The CDR3 loop spans 15 amino acids. Deletions cut 1 base from V and 0 bases from J, with 8 bases between. CDR3 sequence reads: CASSLGDTSTDTQYF. The CDR3, as DNA: TGTGCCAGCAGTTTAGGGGACACTAGCACAGATACGCAGTATTTT.

Many counts were recorded for this clonotype. V is TRBV5-1 and J is TRBJ1-1, with D unresolved. The V end was cut by 4 bases, the J end by 0 bases, with 7 bases between. This CDR3 has 13 residues. In germline, CDR1 is SGHRS, CDR2 YFSETQ. CDR3 protein: CASSSGLNTEAFF. CDR3 sequence (DNA): TGCGCCAGCAGCAGCGGACTGAACACTGAAGCTTTCTTT.

This clonotype was picked up a small number of times. CDR3 loop: CSASGLAGGPDTQYF. The CDR3 DNA sequence: TGCAGTGCTTCGGGACTAGCGGGGGGCCCAGATACGCAGTATTTT. The chain uses TRBV20-1 and TRBJ2-3; 15 bases are a match to TRBD2. CDR1 and CDR2 from the germline V gene are DFQATT and SNEGSKA (reference sequence). V dropped 5 bases and J dropped 4; count of bases not matched to a gene: 4. The CDR3 is 15 amino acids.

The rearrangement links TRBV7-9 to TRBJ2-3; no clear D gene. Looked up from germline, CDR1 is SEHNR and CDR2 is FQNEAQ (reference sequence). Trimming stripped 4 bases from V and 4 bases from J, with 9 bases between. CDR3 size: 13 residues. DNA of the CDR3: TGTGCCAGCAGCTCCCGCCGGGCAGATACGCAGTATTTT. This translates into CASSSRRADTQYF.

This clonotype was detected a few times. The chain has TRBV12-3 or TRBV12-4 and TRBJ2-2; D uncertain. The V gene lost 6 bases and the J gene lost 3 bases, with 11 bases spanning the gap. This CDR3 contains 14 residues. CDR3 nucleotide sequence: TGTGCCAGCAGGAGCGAGACCTACACCGGGGAGCTGTTTTTT. It is translated as CASRSETYTGELFF.

This clonotype was seen a handful of times. CDR3 nucleotides: TGCAGTGCTACCGGGACAGGGGGGGGATCCTATAATTCACCCCTCCACTTT. Amino acids: CSATGTGGGSYNSPLHF. This chain links TRBV20-1 with TRBJ1-6, with 11 bases matching TRBD1. CDR1 and CDR2 (germline): DFQATT, SNEGSKA (reference sequence). This CDR3 spans 17 amino acids. V was clipped by 4 bases and J by 1 base; unmatched bases: 6.